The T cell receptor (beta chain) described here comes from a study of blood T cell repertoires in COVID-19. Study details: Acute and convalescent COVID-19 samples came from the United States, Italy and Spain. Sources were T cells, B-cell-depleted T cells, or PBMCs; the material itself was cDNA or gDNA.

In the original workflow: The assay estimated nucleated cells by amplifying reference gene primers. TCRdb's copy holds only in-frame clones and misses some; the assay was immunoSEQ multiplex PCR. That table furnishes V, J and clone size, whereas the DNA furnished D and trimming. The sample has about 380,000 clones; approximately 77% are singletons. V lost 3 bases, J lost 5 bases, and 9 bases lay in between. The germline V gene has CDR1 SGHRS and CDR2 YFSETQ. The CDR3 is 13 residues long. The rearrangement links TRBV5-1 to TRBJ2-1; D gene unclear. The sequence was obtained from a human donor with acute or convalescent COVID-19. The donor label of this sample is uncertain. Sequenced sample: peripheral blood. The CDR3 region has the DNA TGCGCCAGCAGCTCGAGGCGTGACAATGAGCAGTTCTTC. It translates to CASSSRRDNEQFF.